This paragraph reports one T cell receptor beta chain. Its antigen is as yet unknown. Researchers tagged individual cDNA molecules with unique molecular identifiers. TCRdb ran MiXCR on the 5' RACE reads and lists one entry per CDR3 protein. The sample shows just over 60,000 distinct CDR3 sequences, approximately 10% of them seen only once. The data stem from a study of early T cells in non-severe SARS-CoV-2 infection. In the study overall: The input, bulk RNA from unsorted whole blood, was sequenced, and chains were unpaired. Study-wide findings and caveats: In VDJdb matching, anti-spike CD8 responses were favored while private and CD4 specificities went missing.

CDR3 size: 15 residues. Trimming stripped 6 bases from V and 1 base from J, with 13 bases between. Sequenced input: whole blood. The chain joins TRBV12-3 or TRBV12-4 to TRBJ2-4, with unresolved D. This TCR was recovered from an adult who was a healthcare worker with PCR-confirmed SARS-CoV-2 infection or an uninfected control (not recorded which). The CDR3 here is CASSPRSYAKNIQYF. In DNA form, the CDR3 reads TGTGCCAGCAGCCCCAGGTCCTACGCCAAAAACATTCAGTACTTC.